The TCR beta chain under discussion was sequenced for a study of T cell responses to AZD1222 COVID-19 vaccine. A word on this clone: Its antigen remains unknown.

Study conclusions and caveats: Among those given AZD1222, only six were seropositive at baseline. With dominance at 160-218 and 743-854, vaccine-associated CD4 TCRs spanned spike. Once two AZD1222 doses were given, Spike-specific TCR breadth and depth went up. The donor group comprised mostly white British people and more females; the analysis possibly underestimated clonal diversity.

This CDR3 comprises 15 residues. Libraries were prepared by immunoSEQ multiplex PCR; TCRdb keeps only in-frame clonotypes and omits some of them. The sample lists about 110,000 clones, roughly 89% occurring once. This receptor was taken from an adult in good health. This rearrangement joins TRBV21-1 to TRBJ2-3; the table's TRBD2 call for D was not verified on the DNA. TRBV21-1 is a known pseudogene. This material consisted of peripheral blood, taken on day 0 of MenACWY control vaccination. The CDR3 loop reads CASSNLADLRDTQYF. The CDR3, as DNA: TGTGCCAGCAGCAACCTAGCGGACCTTCGAGATACGCAGTATTTT.